The rows below give T cell receptor beta chains drawn from one sample of a study of blood T cell repertoires in COVID-19. Assay used: immunoSEQ multiplex PCR; TCRdb lists only in-frame clones, some missing. In the table there are 250,000 to 350,000 clones, roughly 85% of which are singletons. The sample consisted of PBMCs or T cells enriched from blood (not recorded which). These TCRs come from a woman aged 45-65 years who had recovered from COVID-19. Each CDR3 is given with its conserved first and last residue. The order of the fields is clone size, J gene, V gene, D gene, CDR3 protein, CDR3 DNA. D genes are given only for firm matches. Clone size is given for some rows only: seen once, a few or many times, or a class if the clone is expanded.

>NA|TRBJ2-5|TRBV5-5|TRBD1
CASSLASQGAVGTQYF
TGTGCCAGCAGCTTGGCCTCACAGGGGGCGGTAGGGACCCAGTACTTC
>NA|TRBJ2-3|TRBV19|NA
CASGPRVRAGTDTQYF
TGTGCCAGTGGGCCAAGGGTGCGGGCGGGCACAGATACGCAGTATTTT
>NA|TRBJ1-4|TRBV5-8|TRBD1
CASSQGQGSEKLFF
TGTGCCAGCAGCCAAGGACAGGGTAGTGAAAAACTGTTTTTT
>NA|TRBJ2-7|TRBV30|TRBD2
CAWTYDGGALSEQYF
TGTGCCTGGACGTATGACGGGGGGGCCCTCAGCGAGCAGTACTTC
>once|TRBJ1-2|TRBV6-1|NA
CASSERFTGWNMDGYTF
TGTGCCAGCAGTGAACGATTTACAGGGTGGAATATGGATGGCTACACCTTC
>NA|TRBJ2-2|TRBV19|TRBD2
CASSIGTLLGSGRVTGELFF
TGTGCCAGTAGTATCGGGACTCTTCTCGGCAGCGGGAGGGTAACCGGGGAGCTGTTTTTT
>NA|TRBJ2-1|TRBV19|TRBD2
CASSLPPSGRPYNEQFF
TGTGCCAGTAGTCTACCCCCTAGCGGGAGGCCCTACAATGAGCAGTTCTTC
>NA|TRBJ2-1|TRBV12-5|NA
CASGPSEAIYNEQFF
TGTGCTAGTGGCCCGAGCGAAGCTATATACAATGAGCAGTTCTTC
>once|TRBJ1-5|TRBV5-8|NA
CASSQGGAQPQHF
TGTGCCAGCAGCCAGGGTGGGGCTCAGCCCCAGCATTTT
>NA|TRBJ2-1|TRBV5-1|NA
CASSEGLPNEQFF
TGCGCCAGCAGCGAGGGACTGCCCAATGAGCAGTTCTTC
>NA|TRBJ2-3|TRBV15|TRBD2
CATSAGLAAFTDTQYF
TGTGCCACCAGCGCGGGACTAGCGGCCTTCACAGATACGCAGTATTTT
>NA|TRBJ1-3|TRBV3-1/TRBV3-2|TRBD1
CASSRHGTGTSGNTIYF
TGTGCCAGCAGCCGACATGGGACAGGGACCTCTGGAAACACCATATATTTT
>NA|TRBJ1-2|TRBV5-1|TRBD1
CASSLGGQGRGYTF
TGCGCCAGCAGCTTGGGGGGACAGGGTCGTGGCTACACCTTC
>NA|TRBJ1-1|TRBV19|NA
CASKERQLNTEAFF
TGTGCCAGTAAGGAACGACAGCTGAACACTGAAGCTTTCTTT
>NA|TRBJ2-2|TRBV7-8|NA
CASSLSARGLLTNTGELFF
TGTGCCAGCAGTTTATCCGCCCGGGGACTCCTAACGAACACCGGGGAGCTGTTTTTT
>once|TRBJ1-2|TRBV2|TRBD1
CASSGTGGSSYGYTF
TGTGCCAGCAGTGGGACAGGGGGTAGCTCCTATGGCTACACCTTC
>NA|TRBJ2-2|TRBV2|TRBD1
CASNARGLGTGELFF
TGTGCCAGCAACGCCAGGGGGCTCGGCACCGGGGAGCTGTTTTTT
>NA|TRBJ2-2|TRBV19|NA
CASKNTGNTGELFF
TGTGCCAGTAAAAACACAGGGAACACCGGGGAGCTGTTTTTT